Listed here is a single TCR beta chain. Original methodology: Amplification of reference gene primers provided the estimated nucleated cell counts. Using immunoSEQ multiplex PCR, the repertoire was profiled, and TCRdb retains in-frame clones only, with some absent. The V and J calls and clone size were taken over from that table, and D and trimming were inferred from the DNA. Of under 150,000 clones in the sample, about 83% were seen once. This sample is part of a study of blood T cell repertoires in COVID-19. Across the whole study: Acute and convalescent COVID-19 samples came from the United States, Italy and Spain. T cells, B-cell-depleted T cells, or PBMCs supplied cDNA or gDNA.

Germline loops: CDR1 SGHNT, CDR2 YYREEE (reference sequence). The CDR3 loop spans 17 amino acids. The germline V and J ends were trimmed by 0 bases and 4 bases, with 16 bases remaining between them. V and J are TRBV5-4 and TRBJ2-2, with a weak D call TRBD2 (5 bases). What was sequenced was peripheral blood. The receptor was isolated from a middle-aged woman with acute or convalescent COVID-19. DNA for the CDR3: TGTGCCAGCAGCTTGGCCTTGGGCGGGTTTACCACCGGGGAGCTGTTTTTT. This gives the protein CASSLALGGFTTGELFF.